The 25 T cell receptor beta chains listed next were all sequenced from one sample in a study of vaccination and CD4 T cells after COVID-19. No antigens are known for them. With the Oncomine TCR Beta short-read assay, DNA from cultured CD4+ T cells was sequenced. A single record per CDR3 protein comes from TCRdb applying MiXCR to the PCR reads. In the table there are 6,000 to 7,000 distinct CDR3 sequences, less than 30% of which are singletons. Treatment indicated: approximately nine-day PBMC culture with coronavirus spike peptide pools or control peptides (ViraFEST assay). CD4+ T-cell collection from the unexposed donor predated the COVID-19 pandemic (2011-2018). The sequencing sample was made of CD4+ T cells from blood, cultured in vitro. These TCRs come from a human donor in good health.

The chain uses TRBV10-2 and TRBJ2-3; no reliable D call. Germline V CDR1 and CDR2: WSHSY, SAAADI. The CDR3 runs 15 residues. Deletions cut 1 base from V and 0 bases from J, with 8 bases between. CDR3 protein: CASSEFKVSTDTQYF. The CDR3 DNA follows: TGCGCCAGCAGTGAGTTCAAAGTAAGCACAGATACGCAGTATTTT.

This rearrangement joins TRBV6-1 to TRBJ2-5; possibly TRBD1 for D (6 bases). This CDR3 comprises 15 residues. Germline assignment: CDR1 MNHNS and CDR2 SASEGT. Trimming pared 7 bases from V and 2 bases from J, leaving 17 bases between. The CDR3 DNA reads TGTGCCAGCACCCCACCAGGGGATTTACAAGAGACCCAGTACTTC. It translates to CASTPPGDLQETQYF.

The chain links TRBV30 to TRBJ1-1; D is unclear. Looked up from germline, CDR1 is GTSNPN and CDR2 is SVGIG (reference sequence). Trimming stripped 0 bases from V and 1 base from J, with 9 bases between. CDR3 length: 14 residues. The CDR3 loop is CAWSVSRRNTEAFF. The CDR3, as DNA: TGTGCCTGGAGTGTTTCGAGAAGGAACACTGAAGCTTTCTTT.

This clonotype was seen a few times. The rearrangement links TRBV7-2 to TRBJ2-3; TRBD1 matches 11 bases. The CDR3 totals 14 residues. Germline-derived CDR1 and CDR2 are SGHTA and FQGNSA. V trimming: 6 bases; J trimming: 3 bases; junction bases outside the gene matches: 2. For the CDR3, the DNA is TGTGCCAGCAGGGACAGGGGGCTGACAGATACGCAGTATTTT. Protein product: CASRDRGLTDTQYF.

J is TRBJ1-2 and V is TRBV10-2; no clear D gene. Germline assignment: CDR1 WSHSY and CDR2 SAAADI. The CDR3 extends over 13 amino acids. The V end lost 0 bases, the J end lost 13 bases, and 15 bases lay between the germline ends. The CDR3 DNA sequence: TGCGCCAGCAGTGAGTCGACTTATATGGGGTTCACCTTC. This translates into CASSESTYMGFTF.

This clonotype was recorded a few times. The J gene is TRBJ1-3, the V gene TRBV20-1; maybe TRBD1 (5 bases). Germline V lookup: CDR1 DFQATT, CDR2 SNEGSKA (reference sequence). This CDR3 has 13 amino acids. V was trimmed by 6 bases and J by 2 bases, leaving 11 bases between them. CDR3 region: CSAVLRAGNTIYF. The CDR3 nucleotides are TGCAGTGCGGTACTCAGGGCTGGAAACACCATATATTTT.

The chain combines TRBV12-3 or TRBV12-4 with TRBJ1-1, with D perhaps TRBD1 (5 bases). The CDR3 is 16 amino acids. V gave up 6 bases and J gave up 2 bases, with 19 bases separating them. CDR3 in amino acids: CASRSTEWGANTEAFF. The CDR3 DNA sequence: TGTGCCAGCAGATCCACCGAGTGGGGCGCAAACACTGAAGCTTTCTTT.

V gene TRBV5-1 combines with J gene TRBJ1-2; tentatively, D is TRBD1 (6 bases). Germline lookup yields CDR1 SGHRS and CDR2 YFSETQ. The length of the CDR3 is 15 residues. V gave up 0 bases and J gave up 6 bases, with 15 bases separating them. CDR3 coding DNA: TGCGCCAGCAGCTTGGCCGATTGGGGGGCGGATGGCTACACCTTC. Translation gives CASSLADWGADGYTF.

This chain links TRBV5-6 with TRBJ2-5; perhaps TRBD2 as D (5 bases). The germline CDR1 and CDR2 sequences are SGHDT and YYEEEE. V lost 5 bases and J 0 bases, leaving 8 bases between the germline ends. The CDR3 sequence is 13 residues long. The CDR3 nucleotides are TGTGCCAGCAGATTAGCGTACCAAGAGACCCAGTACTTC. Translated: CASRLAYQETQYF.

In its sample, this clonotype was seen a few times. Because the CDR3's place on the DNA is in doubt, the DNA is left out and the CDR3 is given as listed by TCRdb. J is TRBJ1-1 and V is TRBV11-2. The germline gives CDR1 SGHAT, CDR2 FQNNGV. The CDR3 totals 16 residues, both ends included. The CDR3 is CASSATGHFGNTEAFF.

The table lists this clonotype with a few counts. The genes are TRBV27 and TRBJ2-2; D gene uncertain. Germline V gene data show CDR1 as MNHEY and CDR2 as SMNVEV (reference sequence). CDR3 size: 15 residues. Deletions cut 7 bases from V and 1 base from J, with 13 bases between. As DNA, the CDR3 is TGTGCCAGCAAAGTATATTCCGGGAACACCGGGGAGCTGTTTTTT. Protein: CASKVYSGNTGELFF.

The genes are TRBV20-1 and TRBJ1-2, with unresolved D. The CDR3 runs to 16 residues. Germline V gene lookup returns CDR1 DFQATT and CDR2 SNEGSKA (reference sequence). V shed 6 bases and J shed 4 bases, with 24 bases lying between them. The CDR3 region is CSAQTESPITGYGYTF. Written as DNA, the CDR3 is TGCAGTGCCCAGACCGAAAGCCCGATAACCGGCTATGGCTACACCTTC.

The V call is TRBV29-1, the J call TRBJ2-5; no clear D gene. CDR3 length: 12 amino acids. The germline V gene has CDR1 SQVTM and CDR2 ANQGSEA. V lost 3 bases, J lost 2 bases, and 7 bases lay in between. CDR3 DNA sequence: TGCAGCGTTGACACCCCACAAGAGACCCAGTACTTC. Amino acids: CSVDTPQETQYF.

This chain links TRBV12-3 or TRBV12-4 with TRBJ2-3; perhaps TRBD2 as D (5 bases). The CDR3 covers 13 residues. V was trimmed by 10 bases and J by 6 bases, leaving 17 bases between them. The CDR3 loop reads CATVGESRDTQYF. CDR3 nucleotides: TGTGCCACCGTTGGGGAGTCTAGGGATACGCAGTATTTT.

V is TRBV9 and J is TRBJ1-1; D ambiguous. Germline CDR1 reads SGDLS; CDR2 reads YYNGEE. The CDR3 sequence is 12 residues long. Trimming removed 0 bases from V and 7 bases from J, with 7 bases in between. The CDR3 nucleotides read TGTGCCAGCAGCGTAGTGACTGGTGAAGCTTTCTTT. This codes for CASSVVTGEAFF.

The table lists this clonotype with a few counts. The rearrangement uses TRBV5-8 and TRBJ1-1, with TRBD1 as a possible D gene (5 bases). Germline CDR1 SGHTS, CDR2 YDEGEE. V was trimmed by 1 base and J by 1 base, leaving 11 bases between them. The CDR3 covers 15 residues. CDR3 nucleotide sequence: TGTGCCAGCAGCTTGTTTCGGGGGAGGAACACTGAAGCTTTCTTT. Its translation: CASSLFRGRNTEAFF.

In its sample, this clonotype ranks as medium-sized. In DNA form, the CDR3 reads TGTGCCAGCAGGGGACAGTTGAACACTGAAGCTTTCTTT. Translated: CASRGQLNTEAFF. The V and J genes are TRBV7-9 and TRBJ1-1; 7 bases are shared with TRBD1. The CDR3 contains 13 residues. The junction had 1 base not matched to a gene; V was cut back by 6 bases and J by 0 bases. CDR1 SEHNR and CDR2 FQNEAQ come from the germline V gene (reference sequence).

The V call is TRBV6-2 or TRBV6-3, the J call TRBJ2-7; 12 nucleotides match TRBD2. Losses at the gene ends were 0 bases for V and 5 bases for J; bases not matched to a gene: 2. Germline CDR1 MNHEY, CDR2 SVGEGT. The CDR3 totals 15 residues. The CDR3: CASSYSTSGGNEQYF. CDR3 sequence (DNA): TGTGCCAGCAGTTACTCGACTAGCGGGGGCAACGAGCAGTACTTC.

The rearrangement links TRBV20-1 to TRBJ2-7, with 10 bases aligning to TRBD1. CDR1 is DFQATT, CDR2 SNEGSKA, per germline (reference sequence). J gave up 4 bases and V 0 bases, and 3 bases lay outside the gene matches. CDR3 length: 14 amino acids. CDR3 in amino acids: CSAREGQGFYEQYF. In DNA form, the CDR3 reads TGCAGTGCTAGAGAGGGACAGGGGTTTTACGAGCAGTACTTC.

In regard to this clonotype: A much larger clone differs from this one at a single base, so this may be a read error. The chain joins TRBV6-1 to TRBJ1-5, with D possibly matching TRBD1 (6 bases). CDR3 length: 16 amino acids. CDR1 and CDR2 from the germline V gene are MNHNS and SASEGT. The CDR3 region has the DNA TGTGCCAGCCTTGAAACAGGGTCAATTGACAATCAGTCCCAGCATTTT. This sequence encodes CASLETGSIDNQSQHF.

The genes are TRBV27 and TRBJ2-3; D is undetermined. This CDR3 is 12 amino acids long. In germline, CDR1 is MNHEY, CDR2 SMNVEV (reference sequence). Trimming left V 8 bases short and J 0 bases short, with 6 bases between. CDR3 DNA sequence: TGTGCCAGCGGATTTAGCACAGATACGCAGTATTTT. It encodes CASGFSTDTQYF.

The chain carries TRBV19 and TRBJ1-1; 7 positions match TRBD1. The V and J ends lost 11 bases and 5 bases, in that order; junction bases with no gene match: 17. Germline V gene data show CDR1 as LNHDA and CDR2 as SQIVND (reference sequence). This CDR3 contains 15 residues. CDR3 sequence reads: CAGQGGTRPGTEAFF. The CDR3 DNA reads TGTGCCGGCCAGGGGGGGACCCGGCCCGGTACTGAAGCTTTCTTT.

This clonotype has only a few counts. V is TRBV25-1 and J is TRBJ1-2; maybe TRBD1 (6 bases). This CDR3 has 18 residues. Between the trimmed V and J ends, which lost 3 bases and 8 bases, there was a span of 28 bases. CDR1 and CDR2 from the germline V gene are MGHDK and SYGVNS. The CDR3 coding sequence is TGTGCCAGCAGTGAGGTGGGGGGTACTCCTAGAACAGGGCTGGGCTACACCTTC. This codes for CASSEVGGTPRTGLGYTF.

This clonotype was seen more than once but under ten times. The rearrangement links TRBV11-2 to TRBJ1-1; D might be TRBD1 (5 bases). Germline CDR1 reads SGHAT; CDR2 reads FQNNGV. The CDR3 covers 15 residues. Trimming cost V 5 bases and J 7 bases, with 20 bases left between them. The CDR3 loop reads CASSRSGGLKVEAFF. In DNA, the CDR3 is TGTGCCAGCAGCCGATCTGGGGGGTTAAAGGTTGAAGCTTTCTTT.

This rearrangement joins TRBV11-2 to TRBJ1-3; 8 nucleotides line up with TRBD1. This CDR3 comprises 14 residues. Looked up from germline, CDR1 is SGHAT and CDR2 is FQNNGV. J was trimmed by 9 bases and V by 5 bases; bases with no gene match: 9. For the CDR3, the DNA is TGTGCCAGCAGCCTCGGACAGGGAGGCGGCACCATATATTTT. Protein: CASSLGQGGGTIYF.